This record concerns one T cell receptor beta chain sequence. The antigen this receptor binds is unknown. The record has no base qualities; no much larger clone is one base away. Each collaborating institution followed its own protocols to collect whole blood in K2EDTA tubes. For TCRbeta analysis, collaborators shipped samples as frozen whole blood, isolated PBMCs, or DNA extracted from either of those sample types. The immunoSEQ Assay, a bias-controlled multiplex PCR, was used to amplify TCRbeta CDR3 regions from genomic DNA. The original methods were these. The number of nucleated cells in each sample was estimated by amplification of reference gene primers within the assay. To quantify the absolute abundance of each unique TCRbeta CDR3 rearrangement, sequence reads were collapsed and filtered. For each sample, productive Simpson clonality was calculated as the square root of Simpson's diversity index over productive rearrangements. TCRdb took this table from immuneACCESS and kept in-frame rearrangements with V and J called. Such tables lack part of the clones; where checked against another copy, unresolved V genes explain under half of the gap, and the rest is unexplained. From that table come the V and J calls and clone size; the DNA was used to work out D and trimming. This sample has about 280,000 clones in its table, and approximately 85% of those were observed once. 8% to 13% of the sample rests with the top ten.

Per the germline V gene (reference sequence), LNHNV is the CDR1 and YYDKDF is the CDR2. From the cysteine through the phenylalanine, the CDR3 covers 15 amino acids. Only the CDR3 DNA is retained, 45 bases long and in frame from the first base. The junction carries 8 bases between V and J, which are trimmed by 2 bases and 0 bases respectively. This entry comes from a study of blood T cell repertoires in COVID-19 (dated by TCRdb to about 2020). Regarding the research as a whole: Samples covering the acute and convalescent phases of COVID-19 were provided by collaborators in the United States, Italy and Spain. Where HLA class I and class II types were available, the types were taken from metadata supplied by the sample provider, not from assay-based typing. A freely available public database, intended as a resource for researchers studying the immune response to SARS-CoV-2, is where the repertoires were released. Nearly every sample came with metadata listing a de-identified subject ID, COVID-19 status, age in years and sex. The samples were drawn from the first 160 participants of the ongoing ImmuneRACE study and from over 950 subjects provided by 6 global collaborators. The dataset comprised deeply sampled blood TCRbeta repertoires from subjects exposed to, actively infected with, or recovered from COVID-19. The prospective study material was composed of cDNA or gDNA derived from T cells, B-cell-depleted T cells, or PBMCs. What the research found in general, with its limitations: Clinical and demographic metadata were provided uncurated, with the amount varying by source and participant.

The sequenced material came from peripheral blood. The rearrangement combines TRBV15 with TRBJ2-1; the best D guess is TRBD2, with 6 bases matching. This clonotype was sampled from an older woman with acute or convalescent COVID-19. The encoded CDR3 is CATSRSGSSYNEQFF. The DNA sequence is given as TGTGCCACCAGCAGATCCGGGAGCTCCTACAATGAGCAGTTCTTC.